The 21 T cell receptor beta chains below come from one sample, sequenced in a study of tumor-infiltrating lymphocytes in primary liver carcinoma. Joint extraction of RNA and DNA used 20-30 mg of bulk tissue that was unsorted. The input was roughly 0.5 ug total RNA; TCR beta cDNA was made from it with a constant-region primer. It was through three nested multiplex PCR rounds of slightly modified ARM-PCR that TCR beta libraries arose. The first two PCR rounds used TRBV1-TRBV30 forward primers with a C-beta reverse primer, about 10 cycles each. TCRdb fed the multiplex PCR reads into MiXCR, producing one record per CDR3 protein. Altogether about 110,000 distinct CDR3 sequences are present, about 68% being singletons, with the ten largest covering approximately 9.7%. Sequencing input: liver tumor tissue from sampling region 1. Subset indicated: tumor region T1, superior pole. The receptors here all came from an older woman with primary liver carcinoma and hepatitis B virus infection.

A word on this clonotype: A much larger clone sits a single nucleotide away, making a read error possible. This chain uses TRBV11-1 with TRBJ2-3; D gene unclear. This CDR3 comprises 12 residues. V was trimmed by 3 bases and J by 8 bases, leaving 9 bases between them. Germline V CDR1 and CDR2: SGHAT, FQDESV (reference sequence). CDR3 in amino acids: CASSLAWSTQYF. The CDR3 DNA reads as TGTGCCAGCAGCTTGGCCTGGTCTACGCAGTATTTT.

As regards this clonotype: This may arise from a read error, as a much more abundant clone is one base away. The CDR3 bases are TGCAGCGTGGGGGCTAGCGAACAAGAGACCCAGTACTTC. It yields the protein CSVGASEQETQYF. This chain uses TRBV29-1 with TRBJ2-5; TRBD1 or TRBD2 may be the D gene (6 bases each). Trimming cost V 6 bases and J 2 bases, with 13 bases left between them. Germline-derived CDR1 and CDR2 are SQVTM and ANQGSEA. The CDR3 totals 13 residues.

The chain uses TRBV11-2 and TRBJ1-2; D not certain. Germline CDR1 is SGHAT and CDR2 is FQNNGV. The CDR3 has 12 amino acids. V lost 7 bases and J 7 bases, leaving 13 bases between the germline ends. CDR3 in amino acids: CASNLGTCGYTF. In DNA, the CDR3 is TGTGCCAGCAACCTGGGCACTTGTGGCTACACCTTC.

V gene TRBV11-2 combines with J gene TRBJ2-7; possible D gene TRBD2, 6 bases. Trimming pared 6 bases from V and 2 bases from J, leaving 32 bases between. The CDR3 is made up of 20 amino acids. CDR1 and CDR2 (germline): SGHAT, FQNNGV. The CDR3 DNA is TGTGCCAGCAGAGCCATTTCCCAACTAGCTGGAGGGCAGAAACCCTACGAGCAGTACTTC. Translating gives CASRAISQLAGGQKPYEQYF.

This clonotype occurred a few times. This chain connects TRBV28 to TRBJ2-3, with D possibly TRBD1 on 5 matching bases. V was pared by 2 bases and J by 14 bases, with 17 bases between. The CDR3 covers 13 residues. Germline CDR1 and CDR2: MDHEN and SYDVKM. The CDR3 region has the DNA TGTGCCAGCAGTTTAACGAGTACGTGGACAATGTATTTT. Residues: CASSLTSTWTMYF. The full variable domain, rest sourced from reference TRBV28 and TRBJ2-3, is DVKVTQSSRYLVKRTGEKVFLECVQDMDHENMFWYRQDPGLGLRLIYFSYDVKMKEKGDIPEGYSVSREKKERFSLILESASTNQTSMYLCASSLTSTWTMYFGPGTRLTVL.

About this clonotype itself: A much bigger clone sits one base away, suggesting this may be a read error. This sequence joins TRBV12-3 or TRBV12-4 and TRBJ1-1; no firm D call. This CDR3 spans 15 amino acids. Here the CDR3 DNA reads TGTGCCAGCAGTTTACGGCAAGCGCAAAACACTAAAGCTTTCTTT. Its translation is CASSLRQAQNTKAFF.

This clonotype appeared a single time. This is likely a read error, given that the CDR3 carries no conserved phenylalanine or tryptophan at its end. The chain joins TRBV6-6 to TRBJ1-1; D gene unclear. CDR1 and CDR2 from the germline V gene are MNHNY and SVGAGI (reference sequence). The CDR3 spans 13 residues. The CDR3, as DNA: TGTGTCAGCGGTTACTCAAGGAGGTTTGAAGCTTTCATT. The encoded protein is CVSGYSRRFEAFI.

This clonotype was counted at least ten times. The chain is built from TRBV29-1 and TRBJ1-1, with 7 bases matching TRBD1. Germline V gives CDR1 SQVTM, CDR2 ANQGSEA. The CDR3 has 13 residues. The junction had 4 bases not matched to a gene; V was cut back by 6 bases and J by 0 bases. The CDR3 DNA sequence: TGCAGCGTGAGGGGACAGCTGAACACTGAAGCTTTCTTT. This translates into CSVRGQLNTEAFF. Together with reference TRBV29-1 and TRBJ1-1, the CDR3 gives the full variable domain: SAVISQKPSRDICQRGTSLTIQCQVDSQVTMMFWYRQQPGQSLTLIATANQGSEATYESGFVIDKFPISRPNLTFSTLTVSNMSPEDSSIYLCSVRGQLNTEAFFGQGTRLTVV.

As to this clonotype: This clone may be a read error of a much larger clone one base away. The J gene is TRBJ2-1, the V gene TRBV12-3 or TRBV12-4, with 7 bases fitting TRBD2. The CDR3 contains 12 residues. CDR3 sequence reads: CASSWSGREQLF. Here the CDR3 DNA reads TGTGCCAGCAGTTGGAGCGGGCGGGAGCAGCTCTTC.

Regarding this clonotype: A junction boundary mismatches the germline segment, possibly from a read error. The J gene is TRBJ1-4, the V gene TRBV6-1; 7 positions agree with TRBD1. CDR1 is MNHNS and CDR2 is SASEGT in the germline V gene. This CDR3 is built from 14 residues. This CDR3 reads CAGSSRDSNEKLFF. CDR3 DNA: TGTGCCGGCAGTAGCCGGGACAGTAATGAAAAACTGTTTTTT.

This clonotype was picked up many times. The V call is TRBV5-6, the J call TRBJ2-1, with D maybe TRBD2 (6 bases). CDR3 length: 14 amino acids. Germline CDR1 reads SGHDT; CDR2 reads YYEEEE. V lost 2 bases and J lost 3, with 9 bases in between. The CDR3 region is CASSFFSGYNEQFF. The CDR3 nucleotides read TGTGCCAGCAGCTTTTTTAGCGGCTACAATGAGCAGTTCTTC.

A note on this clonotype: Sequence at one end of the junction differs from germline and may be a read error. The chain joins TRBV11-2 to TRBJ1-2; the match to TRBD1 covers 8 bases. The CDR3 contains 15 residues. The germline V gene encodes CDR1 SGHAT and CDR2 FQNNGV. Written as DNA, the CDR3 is TGTGCTAGCAGCACGGACAGGGCGTATCTTCATGGCTACACCTTC. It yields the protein CASSTDRAYLHGYTF. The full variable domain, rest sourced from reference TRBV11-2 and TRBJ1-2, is EAGVAQSPRYKIIEKRQSVAFWCNPISGHATLYWYQQILGQGPKLLIQFQNNGVVDDSQLPKDRFSAERLKGVDSTLKIQPAKLEDSAVYLCASSTDRAYLHGYTFGSGTRLTVV.

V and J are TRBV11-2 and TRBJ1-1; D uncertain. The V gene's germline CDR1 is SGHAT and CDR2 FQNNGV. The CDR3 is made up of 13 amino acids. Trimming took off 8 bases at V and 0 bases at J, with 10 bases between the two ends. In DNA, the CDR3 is TGTGCCAGCTGCCTTAGTTTGAACACTGAAGCTTTCTTT. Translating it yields CASCLSLNTEAFF.

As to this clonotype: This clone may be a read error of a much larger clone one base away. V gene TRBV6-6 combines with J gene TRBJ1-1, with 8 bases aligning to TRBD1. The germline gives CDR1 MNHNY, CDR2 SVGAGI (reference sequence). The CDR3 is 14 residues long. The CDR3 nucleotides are TGTACCAGCAGTCTAAGGACAGGGTTGACTGAAGCTTTCTTT. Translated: CTSSLRTGLTEAFF.

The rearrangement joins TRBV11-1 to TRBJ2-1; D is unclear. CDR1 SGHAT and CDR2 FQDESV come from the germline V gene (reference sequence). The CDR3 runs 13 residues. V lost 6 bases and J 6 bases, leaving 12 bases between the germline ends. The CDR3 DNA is TGTGCCAGCAGTTTCGGCAGGTGCAATGAGCAGTTCTTC. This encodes CASSFGRCNEQFF. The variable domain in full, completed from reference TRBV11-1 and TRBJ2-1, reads EAEVAQSPRYKITEKSQAVAFWCDPISGHATLYWYRQILGQGPELLVQFQDESVVDDSQLPKDRFSAERLKGVDSTLKIQPAELGDSAMYLCASSFGRCNEQFFGPGTRLTVL.

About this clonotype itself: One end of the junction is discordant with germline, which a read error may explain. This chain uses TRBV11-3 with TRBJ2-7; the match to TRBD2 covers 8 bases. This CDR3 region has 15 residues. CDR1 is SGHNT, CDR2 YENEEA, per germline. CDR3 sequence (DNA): TGTGCCAGCAACTTAGGGGTAGCGGGGAGTTACGAGCAGTACTTC. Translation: CASNLGVAGSYEQYF.

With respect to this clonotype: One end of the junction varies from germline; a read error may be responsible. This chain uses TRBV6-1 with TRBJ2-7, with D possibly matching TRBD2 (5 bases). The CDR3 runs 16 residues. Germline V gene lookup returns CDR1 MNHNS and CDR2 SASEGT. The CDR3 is CASSEPTSIQHYEQYF. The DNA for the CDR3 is TGTGCCAGCAGTGAACCTACTAGTATCCAACACTACGAGCAGTACTTT.

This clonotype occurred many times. CDR3 bases: TGTGCCAGCAGCCGGGACAGGGGGTTGGGTTCACCCCTCCACTTT. Translating gives CASSRDRGLGSPLHF. This chain uses TRBV12-3 or TRBV12-4 with TRBJ1-6; the match to TRBD1 covers 11 bases. With V trimmed by 6 bases and J by 9 bases, 7 bases remained unmatched. CDR3 length: 15 residues.

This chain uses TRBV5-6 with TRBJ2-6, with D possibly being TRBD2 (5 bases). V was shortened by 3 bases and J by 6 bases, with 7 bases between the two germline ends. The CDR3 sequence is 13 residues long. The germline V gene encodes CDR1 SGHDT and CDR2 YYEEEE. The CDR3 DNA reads TGTGCCAGCAGCTGGACTGAGGCCAACGTCCTGACTTTC. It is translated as CASSWTEANVLTF.

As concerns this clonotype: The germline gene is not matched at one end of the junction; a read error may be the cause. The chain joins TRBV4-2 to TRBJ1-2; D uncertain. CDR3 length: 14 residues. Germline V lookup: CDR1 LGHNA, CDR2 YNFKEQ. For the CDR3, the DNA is TGTGCCGGCAGCCAAGTTGAGACTAACTATGGCTACACCTTC. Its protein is CAGSQVETNYGYTF.

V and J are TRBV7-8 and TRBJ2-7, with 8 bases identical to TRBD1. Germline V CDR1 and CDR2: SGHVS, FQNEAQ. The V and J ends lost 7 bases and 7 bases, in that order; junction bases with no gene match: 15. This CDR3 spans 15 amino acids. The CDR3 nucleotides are TGTGCCAGCAACGTACGACAGGGGCCGGTGGGGGAGCAGTACTTC. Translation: CASNVRQGPVGEQYF.